This entry concerns a single T cell receptor (beta chain). No antigen is known for it. Cells designated naive CD8 were CD45RO-negative and were positively selected for CCR7, with terminally differentiated effector memory CD45RA+ cells excluded. These data belong to a study of shared clonotypes between healthy human individuals. Study context: CD4 naive cells filled three plates per donor, CD4 memory three, CD8 naive two and CD8 memory one. General study points: Memory subsets had estimated richness that was generally smaller than that of naive subsets. Clonotype sharing among donors, it was expected, would be affected by sequencing depth.

The V end lost 6 bases, the J end lost 1 base, and 16 bases lay between the germline ends. The CDR3 covers 15 residues. Looked up from germline, CDR1 is LNHDA and CDR2 is SQIVND (reference sequence). Only in-frame clones appear in the TCRdb table, and some are missing; sequencing was by immunoSEQ multiplex PCR. The sample has some 2,000,000 clones, about 95% seen once. The chain is built from TRBV19 and TRBJ2-7, with D perhaps TRBD2 (5 bases). The specimen sequenced was naive CD8+ T cells sorted from blood. This receptor was obtained from a man aged 18 to 30 in good health. The CDR3 reads CASSRWVSGSYEQYF. For the CDR3, the DNA is TGTGCCAGTAGCCGGTGGGTAAGCGGATCCTACGAGCAGTACTTC.